This entry concerns a single TCR beta chain. V trimming: 0 bases; J trimming: 0 bases; junction bases outside the gene matches: 7. Germline assignment: CDR1 SGHTA and CDR2 FQGNSA. The CDR3 is 19 residues long. The record originates from a study of blood T cell repertoires in COVID-19. At the level of the study: Material from acute and convalescent COVID-19 was sourced from the United States, Italy and Spain. Nucleic acid was either cDNA or gDNA, and it came from T cells, B-cell-depleted T cells, or PBMCs.

In the authors' workflow: Quantification of nucleated cells was approximated via reference gene primer amplification. The data were produced by immunoSEQ multiplex PCR, yet TCRdb's version contains in-frame clones alone and is incomplete. V and J calls plus clone size are reproduced from that table; the DNA served to infer D and trimming. The profile shows about 74,000 clones, 88% of them singletons. V is TRBV7-2 and J is TRBJ1-3, with 11 bases fitting TRBD1. The sequenced sample consisted of peripheral blood. This TCR was sampled from a woman aged 80 or over with active or convalescent COVID-19. DNA of the CDR3: TGTGCCAGCAGCTTAGCGGGGACAGGGGGACACGCCTCTGGAAACACCATATATTTT. Its translation is CASSLAGTGGHASGNTIYF.